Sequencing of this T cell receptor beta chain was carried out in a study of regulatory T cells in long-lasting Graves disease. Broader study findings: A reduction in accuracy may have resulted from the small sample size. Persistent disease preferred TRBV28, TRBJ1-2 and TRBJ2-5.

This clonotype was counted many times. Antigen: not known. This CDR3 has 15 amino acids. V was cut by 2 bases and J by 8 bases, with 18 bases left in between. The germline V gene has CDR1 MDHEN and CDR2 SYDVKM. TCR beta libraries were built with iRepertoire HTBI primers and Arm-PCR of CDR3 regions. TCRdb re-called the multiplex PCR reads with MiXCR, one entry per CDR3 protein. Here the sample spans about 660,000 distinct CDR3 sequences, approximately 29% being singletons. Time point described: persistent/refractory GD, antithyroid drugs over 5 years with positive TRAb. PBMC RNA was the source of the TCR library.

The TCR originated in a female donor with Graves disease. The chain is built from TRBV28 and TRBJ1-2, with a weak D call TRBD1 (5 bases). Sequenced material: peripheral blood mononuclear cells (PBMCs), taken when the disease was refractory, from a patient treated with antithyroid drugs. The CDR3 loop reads CASSLGAPGPRGYTF. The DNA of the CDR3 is TGTGCCAGCAGTTTAGGGGCCCCGGGGCCCCGCGGCTACACCTTC.